This is a list of T cell receptor beta chains from one sample in a study of cytomegalovirus exposure and HLA in healthy donors. The assay was immunoSEQ multiplex PCR, and TCRdb's table has in-frame clones only and misses some. In all, the sample yields some 60,000 clones. The sequenced sample consisted of PBMCs. The receptors originated from a man aged 25 to 40 in good health and CMV-seropositive. The conserved cysteine and the conserved F or W are not part of the CDR3 here. The order of the fields is V gene, CDR3 length, D gene, CDR3 protein. D genes are given only for firm matches.

V gene: TRBV30; CDR3 length: 13; D gene: NA; CDR3 protein: AWTSPVTEKDTQY
V gene: TRBV5-1; CDR3 length: 12; D gene: NA; CDR3 protein: ASSVTRGSYEQY
V gene: TRBV25-1; CDR3 length: 13; D gene: TRBD1; CDR3 protein: ASSELKGAITEAF
V gene: TRBV4-2; CDR3 length: 15; D gene: TRBD2; CDR3 protein: ASSQDTGTIQTYEQF
V gene: TRBV5-3; CDR3 length: 9; D gene: NA; CDR3 protein: ARRAGDEQY
V gene: TRBV29-1; CDR3 length: 8; D gene: NA; CDR3 protein: SVDASEQF
V gene: TRBV10-3; CDR3 length: 12; D gene: NA; CDR3 protein: AISPTGSQETQY
V gene: TRBV5-4; CDR3 length: 12; D gene: TRBD1; CDR3 protein: ASTVRQGRGEQY
V gene: TRBV19; CDR3 length: 13; D gene: NA; CDR3 protein: ASSILSLGTDTQY
V gene: TRBV5-8; CDR3 length: 9; D gene: NA; CDR3 protein: ASSPVEKLF
V gene: TRBV5-6; CDR3 length: 14; D gene: TRBD2; CDR3 protein: ASSLGLAGGTGELF
V gene: TRBV19; CDR3 length: 11; D gene: NA; CDR3 protein: ASSIILNYGYT
V gene: TRBV15; CDR3 length: 13; D gene: TRBD1; CDR3 protein: ATSPKQGLNTEAF
V gene: TRBV20-1; CDR3 length: 8; D gene: NA; CDR3 protein: SARLNEQF
V gene: TRBV5-1; CDR3 length: 10; D gene: NA; CDR3 protein: ASSLRGAEQF
V gene: TRBV29-1; CDR3 length: 15; D gene: TRBD1; CDR3 protein: SVEDRGLTGGGYEQY
V gene: TRBV18; CDR3 length: 12; D gene: NA; CDR3 protein: ASSPVQVNTEAF
V gene: TRBV19; CDR3 length: 11; D gene: NA; CDR3 protein: ASSIGAEETQY
V gene: TRBV6-5; CDR3 length: 10; D gene: NA; CDR3 protein: ASRSGDQPQH
V gene: TRBV6-4; CDR3 length: 10; D gene: NA; CDR3 protein: ASSVKGNEQY
V gene: TRBV25-1; CDR3 length: 11; D gene: TRBD1; CDR3 protein: ASSEQGAYGYT
V gene: TRBV2; CDR3 length: 11; D gene: TRBD2; CDR3 protein: ASRGGSRYEQY
V gene: TRBV4-1; CDR3 length: 12; D gene: NA; CDR3 protein: ASSPRRLVGEQF
V gene: TRBV18; CDR3 length: 13; D gene: NA; CDR3 protein: ASSPNNLGSTEAF
V gene: TRBV4-2; CDR3 length: 14; D gene: TRBD2; CDR3 protein: ASSHGAQRESDEQF
V gene: TRBV4-1; CDR3 length: 14; D gene: TRBD1; CDR3 protein: ASSPGTGGSRYEQY
V gene: TRBV4-1; CDR3 length: 13; D gene: TRBD2; CDR3 protein: ASSQGLAGPYEQY